This T cell receptor beta chain derives from a study of T-cell memory formation after mild COVID-19. Study-wide context: Among the donors, TCR clusters were largely specific to each donor. Points from the study as a whole: Pre-infection memory carried some responding clones, suggesting that cross-reactive memory joined. Day 15 to 85 contracting clones showed balanced CD4/CD8; later expanders leaned CD4+. Contracting CD8+ clones were enriched in EMRA, CD4+ mainly in CM and EM.

Each CDR3 protein gets one entry after TCRdb re-called the 5' RACE reads with MiXCR. The sample shows about 320,000 distinct CDR3 sequences, roughly an eighth of them seen only once. With regard to this clonotype: As yet, its antigen is unknown.

This clonotype was sampled from a man younger than 35 who had mild COVID-19 (a few samples of this study predate the infection). Cell type and time point are not known. The source material was PBMCs or a T cell subset sorted from them (not recorded which).

CDR3 loop: CASEAPTYEQYF. The CDR3 DNA follows: TGTGCCAGCGAGGCCCCTACCTACGAGCAGTACTTC. The chain uses TRBV2 and TRBJ2-7, with D uncertain. Trimming removed 8 bases from V and 2 bases from J, with 10 bases in between. This CDR3 contains 12 residues. Germline V lookup: CDR1 SNHLY, CDR2 FYNNEI.